A selection of T cell receptor beta chains follows, all from one sample in a study of blood T cells in healthy people across ages. TCRdb reprocessed the 5' RACE reads via MiXCR and lists one record per CDR3 protein. The sample comprises some 1 million distinct CDR3 sequences, 40% to 45% of which are singletons, and approximately 19% rests with the top ten. The specimen was blood. These receptors all come from a woman aged 55-75 years in good health. CDR3s include the opening cysteine and the closing phenylalanine or tryptophan. The D gene is left open where the match is weak. The size field is filled for only some rows; it gives once, few, many or a size class.

.,TRBV10-3,14,.,TRBJ2-7,CAISDITGTIEQYF,TGTGCCATCAGTGATATTACCGGGACAATCGAGCAGTACTTC
few,TRBV20-1,13,.,TRBJ2-7,CSARVGRTYEQYF,TGCAGTGCTAGAGTGGGACGAACCTACGAGCAGTACTTC
.,TRBV18,15,TRBD1,TRBJ2-5,CASSTLQGTGETQYF,TGTGCCAGCTCAACTCTACAGGGGACCGGAGAGACCCAGTACTTC
.,TRBV12-3/TRBV12-4,17,TRBD1,TRBJ1-6,CASSLVAGGGYNSPLHF,TGTGCCAGCAGTTTGGTTGCAGGGGGCGGGTATAATTCACCCCTCCACTTT
few,TRBV4-1,17,TRBD1,TRBJ2-3,CASSPTGAITTTDTQYF,TGCGCCAGCAGCCCCACAGGGGCGATAACTACCACAGATACGCAGTATTTT
.,TRBV25-1,15,.,TRBJ2-4,CASSDTQSTLDIQYF,TGTGCCAGCAGTGACACACAGTCAACCTTGGACATTCAGTACTTC
.,TRBV7-2,18,TRBD2,TRBJ2-4,CASSLSSGRREAKNIQYF,TGTGCCAGCAGCTTGAGTAGCGGGAGAAGGGAAGCCAAAAACATTCAGTACTTC
few,TRBV6-1,16,.,TRBJ2-3,CASSEGPQRRTDTQYF,TGTGCCAGCAGTGAAGGGCCCCAAAGGCGCACAGATACGCAGTATTTT
.,TRBV12-3/TRBV12-4,15,.,TRBJ2-4,CASSLAGSPKNIQYF,TGTGCCAGCAGTTTAGCGGGGTCGCCCAAAAACATTCAGTACTTC
few,TRBV9,15,.,TRBJ2-4,CASSRGAGRNPIQYF,TGTGCCAGCAGCCGGGGGGCCGGACGGAATCCCATTCAGTACTTC
.,TRBV6-9,15,.,TRBJ2-7,CASSLFPSEHYEQYF,TGTGCCAGCAGTCTGTTCCCTTCCGAGCACTACGAGCAGTACTTC
many,TRBV12-3/TRBV12-4,13,.,TRBJ1-6,CASSVSSSTPLHF,TGTGCCAGCAGTGTATCCTCATCCACACCCCTCCACTTT
.,TRBV6-2/TRBV6-3,15,TRBD2,TRBJ2-1,CASRKPRTSFHEQFF,TGTGCCAGCAGAAAACCCCGGACTAGCTTCCATGAGCAGTTCTTC
.,TRBV20-1,12,.,TRBJ2-1,CSCRDRYNEQFF,TGCAGCTGCCGGGACCGCTACAATGAGCAGTTCTTC
.,TRBV7-8,15,.,TRBJ2-3,CASSRLEPSTDTQYF,TGTGCCAGCAGCCGACTTGAGCCAAGCACAGATACGCAGTATTTT
once,TRBV18,14,.,TRBJ1-1,CASSPKQMNTEAFF,TGTGCCAGCTCACCAAAACAGATGAACACTGAAGCTTTCTTT
few,TRBV7-9,18,.,TRBJ2-7,CASAGSPRLGDPSYEQYF,TGTGCCAGCGCCGGTTCTCCCAGGCTGGGGGACCCGTCTTACGAGCAGTACTTC
.,TRBV3-1,18,TRBD2,TRBJ2-5,CASSQLSGVAGGQETQYF,TGTGCCAGCAGCCAACTTTCGGGGGTAGCGGGAGGTCAAGAGACCCAGTACTTC
.,TRBV4-2,17,TRBD2,TRBJ2-5,CASSLLTSGSVQETQYF,TGTGCCAGCAGCCTACTCACTAGCGGGAGTGTCCAAGAGACCCAGTACTTC
.,TRBV6-1,14,.,TRBJ2-2,CASSQEKNTGELFF,TGTGCCAGCAGCCAAGAAAAGAACACCGGGGAGCTGTTTTTT
few,TRBV5-1,14,.,TRBJ2-7,CASSSGTRDGEQYF,TGCGCCAGCAGCTCGGGGACTCGCGACGGCGAGCAGTACTTC
few,TRBV7-9,18,.,TRBJ2-5,CASRKRGGGDAAQETQYF,TGTGCCAGCAGGAAACGGGGTGGAGGCGACGCGGCCCAAGAGACCCAGTACTTC
few,TRBV7-7,13,.,TRBJ1-5,CASSLDRSQPQHF,TGTGCCAGCAGCTTAGATCGGAGCCAGCCCCAGCATTTT